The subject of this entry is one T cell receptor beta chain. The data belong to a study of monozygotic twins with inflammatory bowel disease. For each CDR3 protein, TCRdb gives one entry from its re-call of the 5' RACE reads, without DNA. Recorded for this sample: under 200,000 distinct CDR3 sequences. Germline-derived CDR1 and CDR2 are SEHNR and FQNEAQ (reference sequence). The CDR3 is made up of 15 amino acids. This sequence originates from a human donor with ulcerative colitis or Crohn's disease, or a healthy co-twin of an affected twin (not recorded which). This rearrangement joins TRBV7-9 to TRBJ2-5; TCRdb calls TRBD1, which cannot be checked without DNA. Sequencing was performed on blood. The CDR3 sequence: CASSLGSGAQETQYF.